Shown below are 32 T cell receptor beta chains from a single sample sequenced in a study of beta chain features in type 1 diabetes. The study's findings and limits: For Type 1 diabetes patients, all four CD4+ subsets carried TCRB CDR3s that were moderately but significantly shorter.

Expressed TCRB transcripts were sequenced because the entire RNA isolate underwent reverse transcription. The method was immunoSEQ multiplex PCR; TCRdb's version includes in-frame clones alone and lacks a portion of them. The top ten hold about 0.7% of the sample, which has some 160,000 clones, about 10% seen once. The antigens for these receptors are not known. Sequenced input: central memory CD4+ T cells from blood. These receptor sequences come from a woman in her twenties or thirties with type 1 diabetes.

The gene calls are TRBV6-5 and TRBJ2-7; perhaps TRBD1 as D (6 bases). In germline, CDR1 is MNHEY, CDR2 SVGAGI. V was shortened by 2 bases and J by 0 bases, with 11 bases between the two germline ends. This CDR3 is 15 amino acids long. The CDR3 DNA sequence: TGTGCCAGCAGTTACGCTCCGACAGGCTCCTACGAGCAGTACTTC. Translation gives CASSYAPTGSYEQYF.

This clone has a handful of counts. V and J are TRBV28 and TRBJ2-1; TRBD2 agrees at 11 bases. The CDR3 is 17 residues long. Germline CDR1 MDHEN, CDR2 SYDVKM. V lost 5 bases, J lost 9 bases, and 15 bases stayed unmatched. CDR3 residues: CASSPHSGRAIEGEQFF. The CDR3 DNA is TGTGCCAGCAGTCCCCATAGCGGGAGGGCCATCGAGGGTGAGCAGTTCTTC.

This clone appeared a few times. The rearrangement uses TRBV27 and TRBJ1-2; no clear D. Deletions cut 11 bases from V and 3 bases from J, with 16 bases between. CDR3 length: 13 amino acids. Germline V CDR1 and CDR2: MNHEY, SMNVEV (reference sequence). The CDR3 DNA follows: TGTGCCTGGGAGGAAGGGTCGGACTATGGCTACACCTTC. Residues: CAWEEGSDYGYTF.

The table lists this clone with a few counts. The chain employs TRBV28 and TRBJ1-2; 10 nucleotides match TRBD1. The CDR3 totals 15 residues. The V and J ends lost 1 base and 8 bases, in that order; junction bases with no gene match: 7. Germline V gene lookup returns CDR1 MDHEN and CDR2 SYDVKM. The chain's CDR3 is CASSLYRDRGVGYTF. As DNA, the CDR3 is TGTGCCAGCAGTTTATACCGGGACAGGGGAGTAGGCTACACCTTC.

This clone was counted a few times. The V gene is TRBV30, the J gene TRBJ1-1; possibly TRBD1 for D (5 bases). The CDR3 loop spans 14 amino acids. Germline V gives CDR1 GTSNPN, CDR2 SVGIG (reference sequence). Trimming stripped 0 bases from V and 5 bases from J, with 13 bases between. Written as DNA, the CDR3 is TGTGCCTGGAGTGTACTAACGGGGGGTACTGAAGCTTTCTTT. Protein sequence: CAWSVLTGGTEAFF.

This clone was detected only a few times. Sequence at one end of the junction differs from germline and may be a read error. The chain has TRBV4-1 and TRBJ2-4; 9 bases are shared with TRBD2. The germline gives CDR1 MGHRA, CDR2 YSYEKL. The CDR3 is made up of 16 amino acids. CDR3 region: CASSQASGGAKNIQYF. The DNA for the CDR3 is TGTGCCAGCAGCCAAGCGAGCGGGGGGGCCAAAAACATTCAGTACTTC.

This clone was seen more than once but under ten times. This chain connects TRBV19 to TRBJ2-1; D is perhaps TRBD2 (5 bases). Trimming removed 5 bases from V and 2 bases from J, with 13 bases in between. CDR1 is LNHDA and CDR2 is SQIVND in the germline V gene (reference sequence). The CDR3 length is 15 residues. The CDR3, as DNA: TGTGCCAGTAGTCCAGAGGGCCAGACCTACAATGAGCAGTTCTTC. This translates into CASSPEGQTYNEQFF.

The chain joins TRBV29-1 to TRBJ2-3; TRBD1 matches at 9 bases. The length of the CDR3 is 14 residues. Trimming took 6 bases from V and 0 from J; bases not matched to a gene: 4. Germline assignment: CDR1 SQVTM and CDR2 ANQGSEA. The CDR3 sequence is CSVTGTGSTDTQYF. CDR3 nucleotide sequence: TGCAGCGTAACCGGGACAGGGAGCACAGATACGCAGTATTTT.

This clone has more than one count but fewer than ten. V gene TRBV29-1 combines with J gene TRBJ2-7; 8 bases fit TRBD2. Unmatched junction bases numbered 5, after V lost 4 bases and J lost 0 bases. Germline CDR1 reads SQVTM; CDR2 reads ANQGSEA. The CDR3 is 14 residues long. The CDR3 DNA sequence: TGCAGCGTTGGAGCGGGAGTTAGCTCCTACGAGCAGTACTTC. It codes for CSVGAGVSSYEQYF.

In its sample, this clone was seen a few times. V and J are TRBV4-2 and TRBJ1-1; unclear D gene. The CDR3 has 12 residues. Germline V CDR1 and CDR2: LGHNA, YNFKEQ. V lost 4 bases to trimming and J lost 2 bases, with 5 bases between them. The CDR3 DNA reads TGTGCCAGCAGCCTCACAAACACTGAAGCTTTCTTT. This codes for CASSLTNTEAFF.

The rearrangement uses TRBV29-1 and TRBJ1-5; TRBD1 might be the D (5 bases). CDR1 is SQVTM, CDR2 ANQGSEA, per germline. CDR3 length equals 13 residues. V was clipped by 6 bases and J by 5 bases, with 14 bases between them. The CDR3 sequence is CSVGWGRDQPQHF. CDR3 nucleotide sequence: TGCAGCGTAGGGTGGGGGAGGGATCAGCCCCAGCATTTT.

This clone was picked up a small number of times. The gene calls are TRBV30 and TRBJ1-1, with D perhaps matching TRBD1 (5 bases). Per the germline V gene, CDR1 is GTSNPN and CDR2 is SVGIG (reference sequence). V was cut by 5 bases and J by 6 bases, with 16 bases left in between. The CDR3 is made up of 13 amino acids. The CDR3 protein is CAWSTEGIAEAFF. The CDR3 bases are TGTGCCTGGTCGACAGAAGGGATTGCTGAAGCTTTCTTT.

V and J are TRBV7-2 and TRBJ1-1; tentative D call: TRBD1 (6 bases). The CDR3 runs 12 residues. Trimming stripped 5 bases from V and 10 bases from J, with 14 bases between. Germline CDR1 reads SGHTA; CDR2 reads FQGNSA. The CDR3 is CASSPGQRGAFF. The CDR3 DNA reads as TGTGCCAGCAGCCCTGGACAGAGAGGAGCTTTCTTT.

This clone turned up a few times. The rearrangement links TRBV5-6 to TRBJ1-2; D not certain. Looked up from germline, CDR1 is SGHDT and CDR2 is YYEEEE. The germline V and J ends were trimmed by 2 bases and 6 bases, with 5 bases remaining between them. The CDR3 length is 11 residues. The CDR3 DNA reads TGTGCCAGCAGCTTCGAGAATGGCTACACCTTC. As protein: CASSFENGYTF.

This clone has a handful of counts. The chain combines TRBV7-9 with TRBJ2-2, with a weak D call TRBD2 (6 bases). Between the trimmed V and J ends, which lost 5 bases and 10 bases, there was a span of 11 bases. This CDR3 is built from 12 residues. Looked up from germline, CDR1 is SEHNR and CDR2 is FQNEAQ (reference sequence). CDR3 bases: TGTGCCAGCAGCCTACGGGAGCTGGAGCTGTTTTTT. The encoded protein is CASSLRELELFF.

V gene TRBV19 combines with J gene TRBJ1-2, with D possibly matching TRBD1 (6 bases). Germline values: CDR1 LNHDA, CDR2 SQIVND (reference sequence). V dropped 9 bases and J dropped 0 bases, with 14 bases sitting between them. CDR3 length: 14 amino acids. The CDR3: CASGQRESNYGYTF. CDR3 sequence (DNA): TGTGCCAGCGGACAGCGAGAGTCTAACTATGGCTACACCTTC.

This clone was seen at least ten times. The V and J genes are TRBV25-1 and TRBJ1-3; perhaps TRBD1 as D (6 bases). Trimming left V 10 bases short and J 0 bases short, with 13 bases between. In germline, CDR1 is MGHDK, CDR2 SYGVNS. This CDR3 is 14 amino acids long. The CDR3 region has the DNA TGTGCCACTACGGACAGAGACTCTGGAAACACCATATATTTT. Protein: CATTDRDSGNTIYF.

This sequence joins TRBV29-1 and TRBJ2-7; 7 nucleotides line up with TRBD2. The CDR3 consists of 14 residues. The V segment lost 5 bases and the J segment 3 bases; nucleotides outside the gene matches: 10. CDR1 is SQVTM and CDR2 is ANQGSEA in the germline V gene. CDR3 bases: TGCAGCGTTAGAGTCGGCGGGAGAAGCTACGAGCAGTACTTC. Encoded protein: CSVRVGGRSYEQYF.

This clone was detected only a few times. This chain's CDR3 is CASSSQNQPQHF. CDR3 nucleotides: TGTGCCAGCAGTTCCCAGAATCAGCCCCAGCATTTT. The V and J genes are TRBV28 and TRBJ1-5, with no clear D. This CDR3 is built from 12 residues. Trimming stripped 4 bases from V and 4 bases from J, with 5 bases between. The germline V gene encodes CDR1 MDHEN and CDR2 SYDVKM.

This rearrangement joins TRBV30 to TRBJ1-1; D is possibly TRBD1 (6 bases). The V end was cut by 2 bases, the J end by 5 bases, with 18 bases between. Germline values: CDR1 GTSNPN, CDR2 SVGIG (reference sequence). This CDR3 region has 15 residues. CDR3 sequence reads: CAWSIGGGGETEAFF. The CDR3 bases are TGTGCCTGGAGTATTGGAGGGGGGGGTGAAACTGAAGCTTTCTTT.

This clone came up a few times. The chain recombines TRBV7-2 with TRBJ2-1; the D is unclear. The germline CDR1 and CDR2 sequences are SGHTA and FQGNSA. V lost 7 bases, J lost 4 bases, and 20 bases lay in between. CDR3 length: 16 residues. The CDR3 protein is CASIESVWLRYNEQFF. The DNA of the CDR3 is TGTGCCAGCATCGAATCAGTATGGTTGAGGTACAATGAGCAGTTCTTC.

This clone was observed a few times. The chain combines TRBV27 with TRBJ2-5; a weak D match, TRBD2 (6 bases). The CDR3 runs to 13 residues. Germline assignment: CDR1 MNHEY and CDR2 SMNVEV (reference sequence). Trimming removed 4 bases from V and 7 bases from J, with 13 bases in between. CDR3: CASSSLNGGTQYF. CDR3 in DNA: TGTGCCAGCAGTTCCCTTAACGGGGGGACCCAGTACTTC.

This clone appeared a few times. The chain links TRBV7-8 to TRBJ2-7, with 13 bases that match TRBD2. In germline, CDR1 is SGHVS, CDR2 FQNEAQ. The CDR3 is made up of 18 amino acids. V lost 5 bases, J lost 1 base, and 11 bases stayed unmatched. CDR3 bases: TGTGCCAGCAGCCTGCGGACTAGCGGGAGTCTCGAATCCTACGAGCAGTACTTC. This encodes CASSLRTSGSLESYEQYF.

The CDR3 reads CASSLSDTGELFF. CDR3 DNA sequence: TGTGCCAGCAGCTTATCGGACACCGGGGAGCTGTTTTTT. The V and J genes are TRBV7-3 and TRBJ2-2, with no clear D. Germline CDR1 reads SGHTA; CDR2 reads FQGTGA. The CDR3 is 13 residues long. With 2 bases removed from V and 3 bases from J, the gap between germline ends came to 4 bases.

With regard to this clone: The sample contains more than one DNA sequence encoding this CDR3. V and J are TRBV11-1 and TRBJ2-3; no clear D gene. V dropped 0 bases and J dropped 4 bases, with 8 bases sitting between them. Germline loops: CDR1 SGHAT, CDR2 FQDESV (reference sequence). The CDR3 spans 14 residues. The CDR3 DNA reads TGTGCCAGCAGCTTAGCGCGGCAGTCAGATACGCAGTATTTT. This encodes CASSLARQSDTQYF.

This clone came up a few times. The CDR3 sequence: CASRKGSDQPQHF. The CDR3 DNA is TGTGCCAGCAGAAAGGGGTCCGATCAGCCCCAGCATTTT. This chain connects TRBV2 to TRBJ1-5; D is perhaps TRBD1 (5 bases). Per germline, CDR1 SNHLY and CDR2 FYNNEI. CDR3 length: 13 amino acids. Deletions cut 6 bases from V and 5 bases from J, with 11 bases between.

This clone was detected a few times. Written as DNA, the CDR3 is TGTGCCAGCAGTGAGGAGACTGAAGCTTTCTTT. Translation: CASSEETEAFF. The chain links TRBV2 to TRBJ1-1; D ambiguous. V dropped 3 bases and J dropped 5 bases, with 4 bases sitting between them. Germline CDR1 reads SNHLY; CDR2 reads FYNNEI. The CDR3 runs 11 residues.

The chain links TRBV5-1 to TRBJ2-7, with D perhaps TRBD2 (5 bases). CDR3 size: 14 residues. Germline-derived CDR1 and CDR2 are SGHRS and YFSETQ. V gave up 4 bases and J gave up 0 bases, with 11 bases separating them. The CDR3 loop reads CASSPGLSSYEQYF. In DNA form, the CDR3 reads TGCGCCAGCAGCCCTGGACTGAGCTCCTACGAGCAGTACTTC.

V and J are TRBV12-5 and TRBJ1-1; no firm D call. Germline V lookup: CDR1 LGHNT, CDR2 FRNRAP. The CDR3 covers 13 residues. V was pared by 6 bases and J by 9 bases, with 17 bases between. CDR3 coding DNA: TGTGCTAGTGGGCTCGACGAGGGTTCGAAAGCTTTCTTT. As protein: CASGLDEGSKAFF.

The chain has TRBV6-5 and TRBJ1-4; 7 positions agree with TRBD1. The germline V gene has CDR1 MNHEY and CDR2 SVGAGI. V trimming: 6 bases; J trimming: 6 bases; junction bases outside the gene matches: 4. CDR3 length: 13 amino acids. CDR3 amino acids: CASSLDRDEKLFF. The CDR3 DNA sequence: TGTGCCAGCAGCCTTGACAGGGATGAAAAACTGTTTTTT.

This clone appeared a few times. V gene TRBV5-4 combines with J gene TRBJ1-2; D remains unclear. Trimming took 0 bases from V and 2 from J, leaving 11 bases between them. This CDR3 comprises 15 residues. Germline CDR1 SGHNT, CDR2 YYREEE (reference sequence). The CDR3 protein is CASSLEVARNYGYTF. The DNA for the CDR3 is TGTGCCAGCAGCTTGGAGGTTGCGCGGAACTATGGCTACACCTTC.

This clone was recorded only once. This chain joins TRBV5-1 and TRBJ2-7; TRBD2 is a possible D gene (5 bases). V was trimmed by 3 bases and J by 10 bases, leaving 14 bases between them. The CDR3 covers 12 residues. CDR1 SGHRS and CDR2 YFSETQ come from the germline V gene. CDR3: CASSSETRRQYF. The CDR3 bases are TGCGCCAGCAGCTCCGAAACTAGGCGACAGTACTTC. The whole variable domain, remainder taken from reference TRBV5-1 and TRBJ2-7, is KAGVTQTPRYLIKTRGQQVTLSCSPISGHRSVSWYQQTPGQGLQFLFEYFSETQRNKGNFPGRFSGRQFSNSRSEMNVSTLELGDSALYLCASSSETRRQYFGPGTRLTVT.